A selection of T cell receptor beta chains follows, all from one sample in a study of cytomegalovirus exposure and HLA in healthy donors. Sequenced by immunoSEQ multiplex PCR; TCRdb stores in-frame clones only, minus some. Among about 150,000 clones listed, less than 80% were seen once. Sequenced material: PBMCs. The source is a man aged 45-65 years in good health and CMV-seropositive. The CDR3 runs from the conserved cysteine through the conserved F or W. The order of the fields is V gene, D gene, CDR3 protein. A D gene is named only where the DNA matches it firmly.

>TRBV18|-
CASSRLDRFMNTEAFF
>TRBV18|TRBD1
CASSPRDSRVNTEAFF
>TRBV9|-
CASSVLGAEGEAFF
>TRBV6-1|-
CASSGLSDQPQHF
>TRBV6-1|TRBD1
CASSWDRGREQYF
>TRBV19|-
CASSTNRVRNTEAFF
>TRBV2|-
CASSEGSGAKYEQYF
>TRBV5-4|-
CASSTQGSHTF
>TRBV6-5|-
CASSYTQRGAGTEAFF
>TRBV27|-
CASSSGRTAFYGYTF
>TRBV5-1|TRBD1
CASSPTTGTVDGYTF
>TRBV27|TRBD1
CASSSTGGSGYGYTF
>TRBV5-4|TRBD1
CASRPGTGAYEQYF
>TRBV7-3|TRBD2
CASSLHARTSGSYEQYF
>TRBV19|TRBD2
CASSIGTSAGELFF
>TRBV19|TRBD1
CASSIGPIQGTSSYNSPLHF
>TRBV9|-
CASSVVGGNYGYTF
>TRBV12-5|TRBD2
CASGPGLAGVGDTQYF
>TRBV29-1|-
CSVGRGEQYF
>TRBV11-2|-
CASSLTGTNTEAFF
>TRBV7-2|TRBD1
CASSTYTGGADGYTF
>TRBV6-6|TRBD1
CASRSGQGRTEAFF
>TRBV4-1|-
CASSQDRGSSYEQYF
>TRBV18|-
CASSPPAIGELFF
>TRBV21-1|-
CASSVLDIEAFF
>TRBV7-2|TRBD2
CASSLPTSGGQFF
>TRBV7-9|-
CASSLLGANYEQYF
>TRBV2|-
CASSSRGKAEAFF
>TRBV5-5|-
CASSMGQTEAFF
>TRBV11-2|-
CASRLNLNTEAFF
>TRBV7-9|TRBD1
CASSHPGQGGTGELFF
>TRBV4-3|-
CASRGGGGSANEKLFF
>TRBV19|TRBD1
CASRRDSLDYGYTF
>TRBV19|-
CASSPLLADYNEQFF
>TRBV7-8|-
CASSLVGGGSPLHF
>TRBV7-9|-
CASSLGETVHMNTEAFF
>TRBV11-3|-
CASSLDSQDEQYF
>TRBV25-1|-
CASKRGVVYTF
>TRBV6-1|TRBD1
CASSESPGQHSPLHF
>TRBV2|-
CASRRETQYF